This T cell receptor (beta chain) came from a study of cytomegalovirus exposure and HLA in healthy donors. Points from the study as a whole: Later, an analysis found that common viral pathogens appeared to be linked with several of the most significant clusters. Information on immune exposure was restricted to one variable (CMV serostatus). Later analysis demonstrated an association between a missense DCLRE1C variant and TCR beta V- and J-gene trimming.

Donors were nominally healthy when sampled, though unrecorded immune exposures were likely. There are a few counts of this clone. No antigen is known for it. The PCR was carried out with 60 Vbeta primers and 13 Jbeta primers. Profiling relied on immunoSEQ multiplex PCR, and the TCRdb table lists in-frame clones only, not all of them. The table has about 160,000 clones, less than 80% seen once. The TCR sequence derives from a man in his forties in good health and CMV-seronegative. Specimen: PBMCs.

CDR3 amino acids: CSAMTPGQGFPGELFF. As DNA, the CDR3 is TGCAGCGCCATGACCCCGGGACAGGGTTTCCCCGGGGAGCTGTTTTTT. The chain employs TRBV29-1 and TRBJ2-2; TRBD1 matches 9 bases. With 7 bases clipped from V and 6 bases from J, the junction kept 15 bases outside the gene matches. Germline V lookup: CDR1 SQVTM, CDR2 ANQGSEA. The CDR3 consists of 16 residues.